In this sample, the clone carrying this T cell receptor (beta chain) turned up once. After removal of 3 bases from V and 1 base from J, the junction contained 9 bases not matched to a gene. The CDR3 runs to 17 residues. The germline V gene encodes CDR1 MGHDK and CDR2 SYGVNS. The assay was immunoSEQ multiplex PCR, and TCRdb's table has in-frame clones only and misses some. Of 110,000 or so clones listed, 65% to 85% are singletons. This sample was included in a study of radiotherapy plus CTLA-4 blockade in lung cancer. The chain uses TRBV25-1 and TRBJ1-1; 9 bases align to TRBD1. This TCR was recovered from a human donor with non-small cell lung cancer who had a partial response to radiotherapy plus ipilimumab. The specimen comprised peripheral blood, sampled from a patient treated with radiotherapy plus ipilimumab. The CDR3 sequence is CASSDPGQGGGNTEAFF. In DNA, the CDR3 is TGTGCCAGCAGTGACCCGGGACAGGGTGGTGGGAACACTGAAGCTTTCTTT.